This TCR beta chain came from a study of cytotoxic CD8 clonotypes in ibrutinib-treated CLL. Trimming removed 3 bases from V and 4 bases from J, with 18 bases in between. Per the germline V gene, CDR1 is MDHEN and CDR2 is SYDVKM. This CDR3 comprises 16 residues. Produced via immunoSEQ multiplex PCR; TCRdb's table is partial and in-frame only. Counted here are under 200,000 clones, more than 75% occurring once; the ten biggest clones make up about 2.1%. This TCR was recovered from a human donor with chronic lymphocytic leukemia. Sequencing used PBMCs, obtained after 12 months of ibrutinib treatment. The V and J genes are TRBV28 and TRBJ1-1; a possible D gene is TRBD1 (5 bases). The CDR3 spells CASSLIKQGDTTEAFF. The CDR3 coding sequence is TGTGCCAGCAGTTTGATTAAGCAGGGTGACACCACTGAAGCTTTCTTT.